The 21 T cell receptor beta chains listed next were all sequenced from one sample in a study of blood T cells in healthy people across ages. Combining a sample-barcoded 5' primer with a J-beta primer mix, a second PCR ran for roughly 7 to 12 cycles. TCRdb processed the 5' RACE reads anew with MiXCR; each CDR3 protein has one entry. The repertoire holds some 760,000 distinct CDR3 sequences, with approximately 25% as singletons. The data also belong to a second study, concerning T cells of mothers and their children.

Sequencing was carried out using blood. The receptors shown here come from a boy between 10 and 17 years old in good health.

The chain carries TRBV20-1 and TRBJ1-2, with unresolved D. The CDR3 is made up of 12 amino acids. Germline assignment: CDR1 DFQATT and CDR2 SNEGSKA (reference sequence). V was clipped by 3 bases and J by 7 bases, with 12 bases between them. This CDR3 reads CSARVPPTGYTF. The DNA of the CDR3 is TGCAGTGCTAGGGTCCCACCTACTGGCTACACCTTC.

The chain recombines TRBV20-1 with TRBJ2-3; D not certain. The V gene's germline CDR1 is DFQATT and CDR2 SNEGSKA (reference sequence). Trimming cost V 5 bases and J 1 base, with 7 bases left between them. The CDR3 spans 12 residues. The CDR3 sequence: CSARPRTDTQYF. CDR3 DNA: TGCAGTGCTCGCCCGCGCACAGATACGCAGTATTTT.

The chain employs TRBV18 and TRBJ2-2; the match to TRBD1 covers 10 bases. With 3 bases clipped from V and 1 base from J, the junction kept 2 bases outside the gene matches. Germline V lookup: CDR1 KGHSH, CDR2 LQKENI. The CDR3 spans 16 residues. CDR3 sequence: CASSPRDRGNTGELFF. The CDR3 nucleotides are TGTGCCAGCTCACCGAGGGACAGGGGGAACACCGGGGAGCTGTTTTTT.

The rearrangement joins TRBV4-3 to TRBJ2-7; TRBD2 agrees at 8 bases. With 1 base clipped from V and 5 bases from J, the junction kept 7 bases outside the gene matches. Germline V lookup: CDR1 LGHNA, CDR2 YSLEER. The CDR3 is 15 residues long. The DNA for the CDR3 is TGCGCCAGCAGCCAAGCGGCGGGAGGCGCCAACGAGCAGTACTTC. Its protein product is CASSQAAGGANEQYF.

The chain recombines TRBV18 with TRBJ2-1; D is perhaps TRBD1 or TRBD2 (5 bases each). Germline V lookup: CDR1 KGHSH, CDR2 LQKENI. CDR3 length: 17 residues. V lost 3 bases and J lost 0, with 15 bases in between. CDR3 protein: CASSPAGTSSSYNEQFF. The DNA of the CDR3 is TGTGCCAGCTCACCCGCCGGGACCTCTAGCTCCTACAATGAGCAGTTCTTC.

A word on this clonotype: A clone one base away is much larger, so this may be a read error. The chain couples TRBV7-9 to TRBJ1-1; D remains unclear. Germline lookup yields CDR1 SEHNR and CDR2 FQNEAQ (reference sequence). The CDR3 is 14 amino acids. Trimming pared 1 base from V and 1 base from J, leaving 7 bases between. CDR3 protein: CASSLESGNTEAFF. The CDR3 nucleotides are TGTGCCAGCAGCTTAGAGTCGGGGAACACTGAAGCTTTCTTT. Full variable domain (missing parts from reference TRBV7-9 and TRBJ1-1): DTGVSQNPRHKITKRGQNVTFRCDPISEHNRLYWYRQTLGQGPEFLTYFQNEAQLEKSRLLSDRFSAERPKGSFSTLEIQRTEQGDSAMYLCASSLESGNTEAFFGQGTRLTVV.

The sample holds a few counts of this clonotype. V gene TRBV14 combines with J gene TRBJ2-1; no firm D call. Between the trimmed V and J ends, which lost 2 bases and 7 bases, there was a span of 6 bases. The CDR3 sequence is 12 residues long. The germline gives CDR1 SGHDN, CDR2 FVKESK. CDR3 in DNA: TGTGCCAGCAGCCAAAGCAGAAATGAGCAGTTCTTC. The encoded protein is CASSQSRNEQFF.

This clonotype was picked up a small number of times. The rearrangement links TRBV7-2 to TRBJ1-2; 9 nucleotides line up with TRBD1. V lost 5 bases to trimming and J lost 2 bases; unmatched junction nucleotides: 9. Germline V gives CDR1 SGHTA, CDR2 FQGNSA. The CDR3 has 16 amino acids. This CDR3 reads CASSPQSGTGNYGYTF. CDR3 in DNA: TGTGCCAGCAGCCCGCAATCCGGGACAGGGAACTATGGCTACACCTTC.

This chain uses TRBV5-1 with TRBJ2-3; TRBD1 is a possible D gene (6 bases). The germline CDR1 and CDR2 sequences are SGHRS and YFSETQ. CDR3 length equals 15 residues. V lost 3 bases and J lost 6, with 17 bases in between. The CDR3 DNA follows: TGCGCCAGCAGCTCCTCCCCTAGGACAGTGGATACGCAGTATTTT. Amino acids: CASSSSPRTVDTQYF. The variable domain in full, completed from reference TRBV5-1 and TRBJ2-3, reads KAGVTQTPRYLIKTRGQQVTLSCSPISGHRSVSWYQQTPGQGLQFLFEYFSETQRNKGNFPGRFSGRQFSNSRSEMNVSTLELGDSALYLCASSSSPRTVDTQYFGPGTRLTVL.

This clonotype appeared a few times. V usage is TRBV10-3 and J usage is TRBJ1-6; D gene ambiguous. The germline V and J ends were trimmed by 0 bases and 6 bases, with 12 bases remaining between them. Germline V lookup: CDR1 ENHRY, CDR2 SYGVKD. The CDR3 has 16 amino acids. Here the CDR3 reads CAISESAGRTNSPLHF. CDR3 DNA sequence: TGTGCCATCAGTGAGTCGGCAGGACGGACTAATTCACCCCTCCACTTT.

The CDR3 nucleotides read TGCGCCAGCAGCCATCCGGACAGGGCTAACACCGGGGAGCTGTTTTTT. As protein: CASSHPDRANTGELFF. The chain carries TRBV4-3 and TRBJ2-2, with 8 bases lining up with TRBD1. CDR3 length: 16 residues. Trimming removed 3 bases from V and 2 bases from J; junction bases left unmatched: 5. Germline CDR1 reads LGHNA; CDR2 reads YSLEER.

The V gene is TRBV7-9, the J gene TRBJ1-6; 7 bases are a match to TRBD1. The CDR3 length is 15 residues. With 10 bases clipped from V and 8 bases from J, the junction kept 14 bases outside the gene matches. CDR1 and CDR2 (germline): SEHNR, FQNEAQ (reference sequence). Written as DNA, the CDR3 is TGTGCCACCTCTCCCTTGAATACAGGGGATTCACCCCTCCACTTT. Its protein product is CATSPLNTGDSPLHF.

This clonotype turned up a few times. The rearrangement links TRBV9 to TRBJ1-6; 8 bases map to TRBD1. The CDR3 consists of 14 residues. Per germline, CDR1 SGDLS and CDR2 YYNGEE. V shed 2 bases, J shed 6 bases, and the junction held 1 base outside the gene matches. In DNA form, the CDR3 reads TGTGCCAGCAGCGTCCAGGGGGCTAATTCACCCCTCCACTTT. It yields the protein CASSVQGANSPLHF.

This chain uses TRBV28 with TRBJ2-7, with 10 bases lining up with TRBD1. The V gene end was trimmed by 2 bases and the J gene end by 7 bases; junction bases not matched to a gene: 8. The CDR3 is 15 amino acids. Germline-derived CDR1 and CDR2 are MDHEN and SYDVKM. The CDR3 spells CASSLRGQGSGEQYF. DNA for the CDR3: TGTGCCAGCAGTTTACGGGGACAGGGGTCGGGGGAGCAGTACTTC.

The V call is TRBV20-1, the J call TRBJ2-1; D may match TRBD1 or TRBD2 (5 bases each). Germline CDR1 DFQATT, CDR2 SNEGSKA (reference sequence). V lost 6 bases and J 0 bases, leaving 15 bases between the germline ends. The CDR3 runs 15 residues. CDR3 in DNA: TGCAGTGCGACCGGGACCGAGAGCTCCTACAATGAGCAGTTCTTC. Protein: CSATGTESSYNEQFF.

The chain carries TRBV7-9 and TRBJ2-7, with 8 positions matching TRBD1. V lost 5 bases and J lost 5; bases outside the gene matches: 11. From germline, CDR1 is SEHNR and CDR2 FQNEAQ (reference sequence). The CDR3 extends over 15 amino acids. The CDR3 coding sequence is TGTGCCAGCAGCCTCGGACAGGGATTATTCGACGAGCAGTACTTC. Protein sequence: CASSLGQGLFDEQYF. Complete variable domain (other parts from reference TRBV7-9 and TRBJ2-7): DTGVSQNPRHKITKRGQNVTFRCDPISEHNRLYWYRQTLGQGPEFLTYFQNEAQLEKSRLLSDRFSAERPKGSFSTLEIQRTEQGDSAMYLCASSLGQGLFDEQYFGPGTRLTVT.

This clonotype was counted between two and nine times. This chain connects TRBV11-2 to TRBJ2-7; unclear D gene. V lost 1 base, J lost 4 bases, and 11 bases lay in between. This CDR3 region has 14 residues. The germline gives CDR1 SGHAT, CDR2 FQNNGV. The CDR3 region is CASSLVGLEYEQYF. The CDR3 DNA reads as TGTGCCAGCAGCTTAGTTGGGCTAGAGTACGAGCAGTACTTC.

This clonotype was picked up a small number of times. CDR3 coding DNA: TGTGCCAGCAGCGTAGAACCGGGCATAGGATATGGCTACACCTTC. Translating it yields CASSVEPGIGYGYTF. V gene TRBV9 combines with J gene TRBJ1-2; D is uncertain. CDR3 length: 15 amino acids. With 0 bases removed from V and 5 bases from J, the gap between germline ends came to 14 bases. Germline V gene data show CDR1 as SGDLS and CDR2 as YYNGEE.

This clonotype was seen a handful of times. This rearrangement joins TRBV5-1 to TRBJ2-5, with D unresolved. The end of the DNA aligns better with TRBJ2-7, so the J call may be wrong. This CDR3 spans 15 amino acids. The V gene's germline CDR1 is SGHRS and CDR2 YFSETQ. CDR3 residues: CASSLVASGRYEQYF. In nucleotides, the CDR3 is TGCGCCAGCAGCTTGGTGGCTAGTGGGCGCTACGAGCAGTACTTC.

This clonotype showed up just a few times. The chain joins TRBV20-1 to TRBJ1-1; D is ambiguous. CDR3 length: 14 amino acids. The germline gives CDR1 DFQATT, CDR2 SNEGSKA (reference sequence). With 0 bases removed from V and 4 bases from J, the gap between germline ends came to 12 bases. CDR3 protein: CSARDSGKTTEAFF. The CDR3 DNA reads TGCAGTGCTAGAGATTCGGGGAAGACCACTGAAGCTTTCTTT.

The chain joins TRBV28 to TRBJ2-7, with D tentatively TRBD2 (6 bases). The CDR3 is 15 amino acids. Germline lookup yields CDR1 MDHEN and CDR2 SYDVKM. V shed 4 bases and J shed 5 bases, with 18 bases lying between them. The CDR3 sequence: CASSSTRLEFHEQYF. In nucleotides, the CDR3 is TGTGCCAGCAGTTCGACGAGACTAGAGTTCCACGAGCAGTACTTC.